Listed below are T cell receptor beta chains from one sample, sequenced in a study of persistence of HIV-infected CD4 T cells. Sequencing was performed with immunoSEQ multiplex PCR; in TCRdb, only in-frame clones are kept and a portion is missing. Of under 35,000 clones listed, approximately 66% are singletons. Which antigens these TCRs recognize remains unknown. Source: CD4+ T cells sorted from PBMCs after roughly 18-hour stimulation, taken from a patient who received antiretroviral therapy. The receptors here all came from an adult man with HIV who was CMV-seropositive. CDR3s include the opening cysteine and the closing phenylalanine or tryptophan. Each record gives: J gene, clone size, D gene, V gene, CDR3 DNA, CDR3 protein. D genes are given only for firm matches. The size of a clone is reported for some rows only, either as once, few or many, or as a class for expanded clones.

j_call: TRBJ2-3
clone_size: .
d_call: .
v_call: TRBV10-1
cdr3_nt: TGCGCCCCACGGGGTAAAACAGATACGCAGTATTTT
cdr3_aa: CAPRGKTDTQYF

j_call: TRBJ2-4
clone_size: .
d_call: .
v_call: TRBV7-8
cdr3_nt: TGTGCCAGCAGCTTTGACCGACTGGACATTCAGTACTTC
cdr3_aa: CASSFDRLDIQYF

j_call: TRBJ1-6
clone_size: .
d_call: .
v_call: TRBV12-3/TRBV12-4
cdr3_nt: TGTGCCAGCTCGAGGGGTAATTCACCCCTCCACTTT
cdr3_aa: CASSRGNSPLHF

j_call: TRBJ1-5
clone_size: once
d_call: .
v_call: TRBV5-8
cdr3_nt: TGTGCCAGCAGCTCCCGCCCTCTGAGCAATCAGCCCCAGCATTTT
cdr3_aa: CASSSRPLSNQPQHF

j_call: TRBJ2-3
clone_size: .
d_call: TRBD2
v_call: TRBV11-3
cdr3_nt: TGTGCCAGCAGCGGCGGCGGGGGGTCGACAGATACGCAGTATTTT
cdr3_aa: CASSGGGGSTDTQYF

j_call: TRBJ1-5
clone_size: .
d_call: .
v_call: TRBV6-1
cdr3_nt: TGTGCCAGCAGTGAAGCTATACTCAGAAGCAATCAGCCCCAGCATTTT
cdr3_aa: CASSEAILRSNQPQHF

j_call: TRBJ1-6
clone_size: .
d_call: .
v_call: TRBV27
cdr3_nt: TGTGCCAGCAGTCCCAGGGAAAGGAGGACACCCCTCCACTTT
cdr3_aa: CASSPRERRTPLHF

j_call: TRBJ2-4
clone_size: .
d_call: .
v_call: TRBV9
cdr3_nt: TGTGCCAGCAGCTTCTCAGGGGAGTGGGACATTCAGTACTTC
cdr3_aa: CASSFSGEWDIQYF

j_call: TRBJ2-2
clone_size: .
d_call: .
v_call: TRBV4-1
cdr3_nt: TGCGCCAGCAGCCAAGCATGGGGGAAGAACACCGGGGAGCTGTTTTTT
cdr3_aa: CASSQAWGKNTGELFF

j_call: TRBJ1-1
clone_size: .
d_call: TRBD1
v_call: TRBV15
cdr3_nt: TGTGCCACCAGCAGGGACAGGGGGCCCACTGAAGCTTTCTTT
cdr3_aa: CATSRDRGPTEAFF

j_call: TRBJ2-1
clone_size: .
d_call: TRBD2
v_call: TRBV7-9
cdr3_nt: TGTGCCAGCAGCTTAAAGACTAGCGGGGGGCCTGAGCAGTTCTTC
cdr3_aa: CASSLKTSGGPEQFF

j_call: TRBJ1-2
clone_size: .
d_call: .
v_call: TRBV6-6
cdr3_nt: TGTGCCAGCAGTTACCCCGAGGGGACTCTGGGCTACACCTTC
cdr3_aa: CASSYPEGTLGYTF

j_call: TRBJ1-1
clone_size: few
d_call: .
v_call: TRBV28
cdr3_nt: TGTGCCAGCAGTTCACCACAGGGTATCAACACTGAAGCTTTCTTT
cdr3_aa: CASSSPQGINTEAFF

j_call: TRBJ1-4
clone_size: .
d_call: .
v_call: TRBV14
cdr3_nt: TGTGCCAGCAGCCAAGATCAAGGGTATAGTGAAAAACTGTTTTTT
cdr3_aa: CASSQDQGYSEKLFF

j_call: TRBJ2-3
clone_size: .
d_call: TRBD2
v_call: TRBV9
cdr3_nt: TGTGCCAGCAGCGTAGGGACTAGCGGGGCCACAGATACGCAGTATTTT
cdr3_aa: CASSVGTSGATDTQYF

j_call: TRBJ2-6
clone_size: .
d_call: .
v_call: TRBV6-2/TRBV6-3
cdr3_nt: TGTGCCAGCAGTTTACTATCTGGGGCCAACGTCCTGACTTTC
cdr3_aa: CASSLLSGANVLTF

j_call: TRBJ1-6
clone_size: .
d_call: TRBD1
v_call: TRBV19
cdr3_nt: TGTGCCAGTGACAGGGGGCATAATTCACCCCTCCACTTT
cdr3_aa: CASDRGHNSPLHF

j_call: TRBJ1-4
clone_size: few
d_call: .
v_call: TRBV7-9
cdr3_nt: TGTGCCAGCAGCTCCGAAGGGGGGGGAGAAAAACTGTTTTTT
cdr3_aa: CASSSEGGGEKLFF

j_call: TRBJ2-3
clone_size: .
d_call: .
v_call: TRBV7-3
cdr3_nt: TGTGCCAGCAGCTTAAGTCCGACAGATACGCAGTATTTT
cdr3_aa: CASSLSPTDTQYF

j_call: TRBJ1-6
clone_size: medium-sized
d_call: TRBD1
v_call: TRBV4-1
cdr3_nt: TGCGCCAGCAGCCAAGATCGGACAGGGTTATACTCACCCCTCCACTTT
cdr3_aa: CASSQDRTGLYSPLHF

j_call: TRBJ1-1
clone_size: few
d_call: .
v_call: TRBV4-2
cdr3_nt: TGTGCCAGCAGCCAATCGACAGGGAACACTGAAGCTTTCTTT
cdr3_aa: CASSQSTGNTEAFF

j_call: TRBJ2-1
clone_size: few
d_call: .
v_call: TRBV27
cdr3_nt: TGTGCCAGCAAAAATAGCGGCTACAATGAGCAGTTCTTC
cdr3_aa: CASKNSGYNEQFF

j_call: TRBJ2-1
clone_size: .
d_call: TRBD2
v_call: TRBV4-2
cdr3_nt: TGTGCCAGCAGCCGGAAGAGTGGGCGGGGGGGAAGCGATGAGCAGTTCTTC
cdr3_aa: CASSRKSGRGGSDEQFF

j_call: TRBJ2-2
clone_size: .
d_call: .
v_call: TRBV29-1
cdr3_nt: TGCAGCGTTGGGGGAGTTGGGTCCGGGGAGCTGTTTTTT
cdr3_aa: CSVGGVGSGELFF

j_call: TRBJ1-2
clone_size: few
d_call: .
v_call: TRBV7-9
cdr3_nt: TGTGCCAGCAGCTTAACAGGATCCAACTATGGCTACACCTTC
cdr3_aa: CASSLTGSNYGYTF